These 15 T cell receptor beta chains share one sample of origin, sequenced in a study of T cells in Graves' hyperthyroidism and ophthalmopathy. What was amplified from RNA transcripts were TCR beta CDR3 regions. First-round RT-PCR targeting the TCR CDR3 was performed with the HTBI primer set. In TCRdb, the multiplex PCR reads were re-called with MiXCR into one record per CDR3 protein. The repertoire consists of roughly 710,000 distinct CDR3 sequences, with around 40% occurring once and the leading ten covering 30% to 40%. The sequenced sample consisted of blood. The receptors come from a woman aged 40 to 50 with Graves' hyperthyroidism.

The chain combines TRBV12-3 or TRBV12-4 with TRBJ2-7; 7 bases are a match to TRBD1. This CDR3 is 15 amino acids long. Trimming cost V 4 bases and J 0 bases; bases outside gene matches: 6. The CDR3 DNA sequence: TGTGCCAGCAGTTCACGCCGGGACAGCTCCTACGAGCAGTACTTC. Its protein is CASSSRRDSSYEQYF.

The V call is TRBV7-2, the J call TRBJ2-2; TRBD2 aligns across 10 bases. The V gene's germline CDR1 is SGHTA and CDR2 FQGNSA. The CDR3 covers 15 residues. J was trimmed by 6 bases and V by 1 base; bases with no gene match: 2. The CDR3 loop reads CASSLEGTSAGELFF. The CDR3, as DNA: TGTGCCAGCAGCTTAGAGGGGACTAGCGCCGGGGAGCTGTTTTTT.

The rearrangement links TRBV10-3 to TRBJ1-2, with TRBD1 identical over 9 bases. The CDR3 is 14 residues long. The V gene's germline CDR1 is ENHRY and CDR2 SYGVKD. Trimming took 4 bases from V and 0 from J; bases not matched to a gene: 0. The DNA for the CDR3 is TGTGCCATCAGTGGACAGGGGGCTAACTATGGCTACACCTTC. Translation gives CAISGQGANYGYTF.

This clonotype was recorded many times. Written as DNA, the CDR3 is TGCGCCAGCAGTGGAACGGGCGGCTACACCTTC. This codes for CASSGTGGYTF. The chain employs TRBV10-1 and TRBJ1-2; D is ambiguous. CDR1 is WNHNN, CDR2 SYGVQD, per germline (reference sequence). V lost 4 bases and J 8 bases, leaving 8 bases between the germline ends. This CDR3 spans 11 amino acids.

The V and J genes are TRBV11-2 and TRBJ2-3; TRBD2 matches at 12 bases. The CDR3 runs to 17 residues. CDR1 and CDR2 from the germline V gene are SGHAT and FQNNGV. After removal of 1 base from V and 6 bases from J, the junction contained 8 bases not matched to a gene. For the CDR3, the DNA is TGTGCCAGCAGCTTAGGCCTCCTAGCGGGGGGGTGGGATACGCAGTATTTT. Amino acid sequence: CASSLGLLAGGWDTQYF. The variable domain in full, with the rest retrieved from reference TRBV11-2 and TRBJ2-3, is EAGVAQSPRYKIIEKRQSVAFWCNPISGHATLYWYQQILGQGPKLLIQFQNNGVVDDSQLPKDRFSAERLKGVDSTLKIQPAKLEDSAVYLCASSLGLLAGGWDTQYFGPGTRLTVL.

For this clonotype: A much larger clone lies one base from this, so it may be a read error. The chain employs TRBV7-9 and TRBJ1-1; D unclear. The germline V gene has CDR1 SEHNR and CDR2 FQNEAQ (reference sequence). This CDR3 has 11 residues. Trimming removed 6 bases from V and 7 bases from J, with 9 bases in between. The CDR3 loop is CASSGLSEAFF. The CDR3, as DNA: TGTGCCAGCAGTGGACTTAGTGAAGCTTTCTTT.

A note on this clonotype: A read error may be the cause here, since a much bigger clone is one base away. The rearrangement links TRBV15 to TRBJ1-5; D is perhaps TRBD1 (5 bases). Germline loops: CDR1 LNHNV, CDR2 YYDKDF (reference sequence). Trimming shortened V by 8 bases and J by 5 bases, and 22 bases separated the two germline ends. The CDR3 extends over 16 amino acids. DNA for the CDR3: TGTGCCACCGGCGGACCCCCGGGACTTTCTTATCAGCCCCAGCATTTT. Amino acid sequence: CATGGPPGLSYQPQHF.

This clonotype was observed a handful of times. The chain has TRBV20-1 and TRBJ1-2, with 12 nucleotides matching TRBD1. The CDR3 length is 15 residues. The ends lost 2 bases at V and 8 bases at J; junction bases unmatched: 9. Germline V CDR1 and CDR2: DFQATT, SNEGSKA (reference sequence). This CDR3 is CSARKTGTGGFGYTF. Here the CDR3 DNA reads TGCAGTGCTAGAAAAACCGGGACAGGGGGCTTCGGCTACACCTTC.

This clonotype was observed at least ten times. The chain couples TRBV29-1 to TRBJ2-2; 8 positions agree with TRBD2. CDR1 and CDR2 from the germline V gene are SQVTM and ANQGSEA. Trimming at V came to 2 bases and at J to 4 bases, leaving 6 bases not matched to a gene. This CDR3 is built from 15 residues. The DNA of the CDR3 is TGCAGCGTTGAAACGAGCGGGAGATCCACCGGGGAGCTGTTTTTT. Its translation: CSVETSGRSTGELFF.

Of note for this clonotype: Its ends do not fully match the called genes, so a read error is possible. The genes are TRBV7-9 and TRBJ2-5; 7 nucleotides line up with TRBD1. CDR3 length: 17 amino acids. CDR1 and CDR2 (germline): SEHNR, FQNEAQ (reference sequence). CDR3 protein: CASSQDPKTGLGGTQYF. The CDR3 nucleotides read TGCGCCAGCAGCCAAGATCCAAAGACAGGGCTAGGGGGGACCCAGTACTTC.

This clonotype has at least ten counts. The CDR3 DNA reads TGTGCCAGCAGCTTTAACGGCGACTCTGGAAACACCATATATTTT. This translates into CASSFNGDSGNTIYF. The J gene is TRBJ1-3, the V gene TRBV7-9, with no clear D. The germline V gene has CDR1 SEHNR and CDR2 FQNEAQ (reference sequence). The CDR3 consists of 15 residues. Trimming took off 3 bases at V and 0 bases at J, with 9 bases between the two ends.

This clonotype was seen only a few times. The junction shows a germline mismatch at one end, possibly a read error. CDR3 sequence: CASSQDRKTGSNEKLFF. The CDR3 DNA reads as TGCGCCAGCAGCCAAGATAGGAAAACAGGGTCTAATGAAAAACTGTTTTTT. The chain has TRBV7-2 and TRBJ1-4, with D possibly being TRBD1 (6 bases). Germline lookup yields CDR1 SGHTA and CDR2 FQGNSA. The CDR3 contains 17 residues.

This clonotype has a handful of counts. The DNA for the CDR3 is TGTGCCAGCAGTTTCTCACAGAAGGTCCAAATACTATATGGCTACACCTTC. Translating gives CASSFSQKVQILYGYTF. The genes are TRBV12-3 or TRBV12-4 and TRBJ1-2; D remains ambiguous. V was shortened by 3 bases and J by 5 bases, with 22 bases between the two germline ends. This CDR3 has 17 residues.

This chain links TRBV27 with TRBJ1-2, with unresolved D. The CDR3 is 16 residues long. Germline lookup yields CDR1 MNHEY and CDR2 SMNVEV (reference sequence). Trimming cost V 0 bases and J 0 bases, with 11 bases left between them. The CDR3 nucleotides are TGTGCCAGCAGTTTATCCGCCCGGGTTACTAACTATGGCTACACCTTC. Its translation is CASSLSARVTNYGYTF.

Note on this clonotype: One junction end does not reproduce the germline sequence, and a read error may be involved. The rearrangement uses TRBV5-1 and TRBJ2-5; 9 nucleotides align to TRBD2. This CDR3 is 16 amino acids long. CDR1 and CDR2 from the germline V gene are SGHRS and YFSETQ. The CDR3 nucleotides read TGCGCCGGCAGCTTGGTCCTAGCGGGGTCCCAAGAGACCCAGTACTTC. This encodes CAGSLVLAGSQETQYF.